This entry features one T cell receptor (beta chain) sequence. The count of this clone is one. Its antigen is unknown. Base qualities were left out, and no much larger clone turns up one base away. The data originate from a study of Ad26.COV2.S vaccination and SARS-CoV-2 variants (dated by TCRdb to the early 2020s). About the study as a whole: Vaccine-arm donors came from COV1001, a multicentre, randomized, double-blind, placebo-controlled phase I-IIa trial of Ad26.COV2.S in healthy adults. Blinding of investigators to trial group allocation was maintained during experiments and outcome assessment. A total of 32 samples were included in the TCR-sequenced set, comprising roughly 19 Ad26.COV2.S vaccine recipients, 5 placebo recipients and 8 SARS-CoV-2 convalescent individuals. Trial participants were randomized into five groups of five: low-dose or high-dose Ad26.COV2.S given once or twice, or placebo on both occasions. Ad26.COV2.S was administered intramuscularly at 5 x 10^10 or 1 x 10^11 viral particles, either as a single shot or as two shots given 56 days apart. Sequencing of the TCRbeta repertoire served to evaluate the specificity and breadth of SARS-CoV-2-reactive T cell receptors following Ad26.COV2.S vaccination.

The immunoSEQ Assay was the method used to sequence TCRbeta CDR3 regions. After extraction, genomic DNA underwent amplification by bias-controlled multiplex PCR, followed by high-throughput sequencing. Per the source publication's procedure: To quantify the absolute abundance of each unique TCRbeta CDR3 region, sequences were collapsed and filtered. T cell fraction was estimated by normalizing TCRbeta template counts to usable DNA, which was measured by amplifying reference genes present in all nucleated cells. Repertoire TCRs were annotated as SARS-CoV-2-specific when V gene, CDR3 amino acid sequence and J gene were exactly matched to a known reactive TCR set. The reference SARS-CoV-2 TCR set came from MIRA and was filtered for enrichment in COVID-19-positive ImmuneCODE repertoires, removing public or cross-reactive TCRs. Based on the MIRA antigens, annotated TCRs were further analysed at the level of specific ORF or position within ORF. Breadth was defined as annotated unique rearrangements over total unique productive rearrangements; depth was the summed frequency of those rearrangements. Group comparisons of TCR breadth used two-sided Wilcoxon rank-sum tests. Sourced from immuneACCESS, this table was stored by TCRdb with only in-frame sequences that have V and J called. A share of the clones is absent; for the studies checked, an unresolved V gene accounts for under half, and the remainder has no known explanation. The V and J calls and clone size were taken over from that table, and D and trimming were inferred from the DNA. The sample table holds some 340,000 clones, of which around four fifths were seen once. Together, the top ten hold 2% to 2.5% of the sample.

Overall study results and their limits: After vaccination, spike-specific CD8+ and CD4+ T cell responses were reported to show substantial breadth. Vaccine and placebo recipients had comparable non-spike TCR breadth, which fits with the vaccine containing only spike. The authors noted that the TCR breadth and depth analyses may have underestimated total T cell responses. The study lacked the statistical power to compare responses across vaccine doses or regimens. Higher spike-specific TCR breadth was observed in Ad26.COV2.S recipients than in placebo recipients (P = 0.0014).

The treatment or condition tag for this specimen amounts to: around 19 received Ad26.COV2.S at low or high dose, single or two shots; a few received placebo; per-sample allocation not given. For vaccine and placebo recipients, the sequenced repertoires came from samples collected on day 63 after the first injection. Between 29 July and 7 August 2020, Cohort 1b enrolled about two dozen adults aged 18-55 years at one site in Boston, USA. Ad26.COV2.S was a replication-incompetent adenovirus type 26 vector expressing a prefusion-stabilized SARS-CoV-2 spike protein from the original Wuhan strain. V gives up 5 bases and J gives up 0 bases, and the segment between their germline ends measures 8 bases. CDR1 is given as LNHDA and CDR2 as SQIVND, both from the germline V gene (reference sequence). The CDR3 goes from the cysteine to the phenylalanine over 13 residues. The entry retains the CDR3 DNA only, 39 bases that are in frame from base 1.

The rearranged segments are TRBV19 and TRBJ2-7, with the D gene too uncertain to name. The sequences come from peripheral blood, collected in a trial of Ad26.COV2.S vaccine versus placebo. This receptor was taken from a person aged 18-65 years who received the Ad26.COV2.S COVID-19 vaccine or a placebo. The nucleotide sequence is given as TGTGCCAGTAGTCCTGGGGTCTCCTACGAGCAGTACTTC. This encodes CASSPGVSYEQYF.